This record concerns one T cell receptor (beta chain) sequence. Its antigen is still unknown. These data originate in a study of T cell clonotyping in hematopoietic cell transplantation. General study results and limits: Recipient TCR diversity dropped after transplant; expanded clonotypes rose from day 30 to 180.

TCRdb's copy holds only in-frame clones and misses some; the assay was immunoSEQ multiplex PCR. The sample consists of some 10,000 clones, about 54% of them appearing once. The CDR3 runs to 16 residues. Trimming left V 1 base short and J 2 bases short, with 15 bases between. Per germline, CDR1 SGHTA and CDR2 FQGNSA. This TCR derives from a female patient aged 45 to 65 who had an allogeneic stem cell transplant from an unrelated donor, so the T cells may come from the graft donor. Some clones in this sample may be carry-over from other donors' samples. The chain couples TRBV7-2 to TRBJ2-7, with TRBD2 as a possible D gene (6 bases). Here the sequenced sample was peripheral blood mononuclear cells, taken 100 days after allogeneic stem cell transplant. The CDR3 bases are TGTGCCAGCAGCTTAGATGGGACTTCCCGTCCCTACGAGCAGTACTTC. Translation gives CASSLDGTSRPYEQYF.